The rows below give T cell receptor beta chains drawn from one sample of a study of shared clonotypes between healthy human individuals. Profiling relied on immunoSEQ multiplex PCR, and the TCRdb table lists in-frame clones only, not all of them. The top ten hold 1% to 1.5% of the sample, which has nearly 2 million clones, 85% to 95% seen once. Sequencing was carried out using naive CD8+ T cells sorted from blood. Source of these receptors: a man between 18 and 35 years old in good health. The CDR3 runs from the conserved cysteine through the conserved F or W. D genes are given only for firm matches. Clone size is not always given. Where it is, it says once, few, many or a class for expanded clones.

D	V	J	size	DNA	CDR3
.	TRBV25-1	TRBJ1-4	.	TGTGCCAGCAGTGATGCGGGGTGGGGTGAAAAACTGTTTTTT	CASSDAGWGEKLFF
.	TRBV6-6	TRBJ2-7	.	TGTGCCAGCAGTTCGGGACATGGCTACGAGCAGTACTTC	CASSSGHGYEQYF
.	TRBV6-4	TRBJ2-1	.	TGTGCCAGCATCGAAAGCCTCCCTCGCTACAATGAGCAGTTCTTC	CASIESLPRYNEQFF
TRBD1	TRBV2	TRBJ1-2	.	TGTGCCAGCTCCTTCAATCTACAGGGGAACTATGGCTACACCTTC	CASSFNLQGNYGYTF
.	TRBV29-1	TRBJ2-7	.	TGCAGCGTGGGGGCCAGTGCCAACTACGAGCAGTACTTC	CSVGASANYEQYF
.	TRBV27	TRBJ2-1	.	TGTGCCAGCAGTTTCCTCACTAGTGACAATGAGCAGTTCTTC	CASSFLTSDNEQFF
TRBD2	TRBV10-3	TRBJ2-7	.	TGTGCCATCAGTGAGTCTGGAAGCGGGAGGGCCTACGAGCAGTACTTC	CAISESGSGRAYEQYF
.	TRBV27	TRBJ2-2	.	TGTGCCAGCAGCCCGGGAGGGGAGCTGTTTTTT	CASSPGGELFF
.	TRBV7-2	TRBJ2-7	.	TGTGCCAGCAGCTTAGTCGCGGGCGATTCCTACGAGCAGTACTTC	CASSLVAGDSYEQYF
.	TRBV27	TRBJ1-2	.	TGTGCCAGCAGTTCAAGGGCCGCTAACTATGGCTACACCTTC	CASSSRAANYGYTF
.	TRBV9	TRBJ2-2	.	TGTGCCAGCAGCGTTGACAGCGGACTACACACCGGGGAGCTGTTTTTT	CASSVDSGLHTGELFF
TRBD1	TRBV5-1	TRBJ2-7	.	TGCGCCAGCAGCCCCCCGGGACAGGGGGCCGAGCAGTACTTC	CASSPPGQGAEQYF
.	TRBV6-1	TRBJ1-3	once	TGTGCCAGCAGTGAAAGACGGGGCGCGGCAAACACCATATATTTT	CASSERRGAANTIYF
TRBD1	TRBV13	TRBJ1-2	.	TGTGCCAGCGCTTTAAGGGACAGCGCCTACTATGGCTACACCTTC	CASALRDSAYYGYTF
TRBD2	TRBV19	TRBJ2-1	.	TGTGCCAGTAGTACTAGCGGGGGGTACTACAATGAGCAGTTCTTC	CASSTSGGYYNEQFF
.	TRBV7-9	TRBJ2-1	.	TGTGCCAGCAGCATTGCCTATACAGGGATGTACAATGAGCAGTTCTTC	CASSIAYTGMYNEQFF
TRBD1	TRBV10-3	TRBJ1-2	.	TGTGCCATCAGTGAGCTGGACAGGAACTATGGCTACACCTTC	CAISELDRNYGYTF
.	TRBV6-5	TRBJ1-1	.	TGTGCCAGCAGTTACTCCGTGGACAGCTACACTGAAGCTTTCTTT	CASSYSVDSYTEAFF
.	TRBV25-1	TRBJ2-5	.	TGTGCCAGCAGTCCTCATGAAAACCAAGAGACCCAGTACTTC	CASSPHENQETQYF
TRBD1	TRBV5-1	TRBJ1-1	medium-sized	TGCGCCAGCAGCTTGGGTCAGGGGGAGGGAGGGAACACTGAAGCTTTCTTT	CASSLGQGEGGNTEAFF
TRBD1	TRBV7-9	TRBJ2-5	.	TGTGCCAGCAGCCCCATCCCGGACAGGGGTTTCCAAGAGACCCAGTACTTC	CASSPIPDRGFQETQYF
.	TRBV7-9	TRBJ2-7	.	TGTGCCAGCAGCCTCGGTGGGCACGAGCAGTACTTC	CASSLGGHEQYF
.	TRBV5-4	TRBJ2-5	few	TGTGCCAGCAGCTTGGCCAGCCAAGAGACCCAGTACTTC	CASSLASQETQYF
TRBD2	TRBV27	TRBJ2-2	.	TGTGCCAGCAGTTCCCGCCAGAGCGGGAGGACCGGGGAGCTGTTTTTT	CASSSRQSGRTGELFF
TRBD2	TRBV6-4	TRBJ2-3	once	TGTGCCAACTTACTAGCGGGAAAAGGCACAGATACGCAGTATTTT	CANLLAGKGTDTQYF
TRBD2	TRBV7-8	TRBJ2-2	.	TGTGCCAGCAGCTGGGGACTAGCGGGAGTCGCCGGGGAGCTGTTTTTT	CASSWGLAGVAGELFF
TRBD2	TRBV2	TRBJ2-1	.	TGTGCCAGCACTCCGGCGGAGGGACTAGCGGACAATGAGCAGTTCTTC	CASTPAEGLADNEQFF
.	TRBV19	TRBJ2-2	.	TGTGCCAGTAGTATCAGGGTCAGGGGAGACACCGGGGAGCTGTTTTTT	CASSIRVRGDTGELFF
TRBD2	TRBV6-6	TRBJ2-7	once	TGTGCCAGCAGTCTAGCGGGAGGGCCCCACTCCTACGAGCAGTACTTC	CASSLAGGPHSYEQYF
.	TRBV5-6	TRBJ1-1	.	TGTGCCAGCAGCTTGGGATCGGTCACTGAAGCTTTCTTT	CASSLGSVTEAFF
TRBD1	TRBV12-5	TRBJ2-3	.	TGTGCTAGTGGTTTGGGGGACAGGGGATCCGATACGCAGTATTTT	CASGLGDRGSDTQYF
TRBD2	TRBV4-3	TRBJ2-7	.	TGCGCCAGCAGCCATTCCCGGACTAGCGGGAGTTACGAGCAGTACTTC	CASSHSRTSGSYEQYF
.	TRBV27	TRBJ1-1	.	TGTGCCAGCAGCTTAGGGACTGAAGCTTTCTTT	CASSLGTEAFF
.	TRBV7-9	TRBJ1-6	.	TGTGCCAGCAGCCCGAACTTAGGTATCCATAATTCACCCCTCCACTTT	CASSPNLGIHNSPLHF
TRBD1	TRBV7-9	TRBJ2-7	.	TGTGCCAGCAGCCCGACCAGGGGGCCAAGCTCCTACGAGCAGTACTTC	CASSPTRGPSSYEQYF
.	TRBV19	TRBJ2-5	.	TGTGCCAGTAGTCTCCTGGGGGGATACCAAGAGACCCAGTACTTC	CASSLLGGYQETQYF
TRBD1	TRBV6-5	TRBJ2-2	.	TGTGCCAGCAGCCTCGGGACAGGGTACGGGGAGCTGTTTTTT	CASSLGTGYGELFF
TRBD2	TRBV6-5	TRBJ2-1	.	TGTGCCAGCAGTTATTTTAGCGGGAGCTACAATGAGCAGTTCTTC	CASSYFSGSYNEQFF
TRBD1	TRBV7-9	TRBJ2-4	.	TGTGCCAGCAGCTTGGGACAGGGCACGGACATTCAGTACTTC	CASSLGQGTDIQYF
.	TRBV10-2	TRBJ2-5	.	TGCGCCAGCAGTGAGCAAAACCAAGAGACCCAGTACTTC	CASSEQNQETQYF
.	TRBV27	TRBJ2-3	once	TGTGCCAGCAGTTTAGGCAGAGGAACAGATACGCAGTATTTT	CASSLGRGTDTQYF
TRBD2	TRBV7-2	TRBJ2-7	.	TGTGCCAGCAGCTTCCGGACTAGCGGTATCTACGAGCAGTACTTC	CASSFRTSGIYEQYF
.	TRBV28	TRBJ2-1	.	TGTGCCAGCCAGACTCTACGGGACATCTCCTACAATGAGCAGTTCTTC	CASQTLRDISYNEQFF
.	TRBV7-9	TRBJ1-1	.	TGTGCCAGCAGCTTAGGGGCCGGCCGGAACACTGAAGCTTTCTTT	CASSLGAGRNTEAFF
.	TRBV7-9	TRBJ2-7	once	TGTGCCAGCAGCCCGGACGGATTCGGTTATGGATCCTACGAGCAGTACTTC	CASSPDGFGYGSYEQYF
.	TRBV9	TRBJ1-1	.	TGTGCCAGCAGCGTAGAGGAGGGGATGAACACTGAAGCTTTCTTT	CASSVEEGMNTEAFF
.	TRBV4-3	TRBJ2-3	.	TGCGCCAGCAGCCAAGAAATCTATTGGACGCAGTATTTT	CASSQEIYWTQYF
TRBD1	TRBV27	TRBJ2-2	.	TGTGCCAGCAGTTTAGCACAGGGGCGGGACACCGGGGAGCTGTTTTTT	CASSLAQGRDTGELFF
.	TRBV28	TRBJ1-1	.	TGTGCCAGCAGTGACCCAGGGTTCACTGAAGCTTTCTTT	CASSDPGFTEAFF
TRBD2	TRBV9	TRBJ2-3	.	TGTGCCAGCAGCAAGACTAGCGGCGGCACAGATACGCAGTATTTT	CASSKTSGGTDTQYF
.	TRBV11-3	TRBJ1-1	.	TGTGCCAGCAGCGCGGGACAAGGAGCTGAAGCTTTCTTT	CASSAGQGAEAFF
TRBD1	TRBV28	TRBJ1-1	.	TGTGCCAGCCAGAATGACAGGGCGAACACTGAAGCTTTCTTT	CASQNDRANTEAFF
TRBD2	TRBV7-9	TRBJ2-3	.	TGTGCCAGCAGCTTAGCATTAGCGGGAGTCACAGATACGCAGTATTTT	CASSLALAGVTDTQYF
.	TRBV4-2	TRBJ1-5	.	TGTGCCAGCAGCCAAGATCGCGGGGCTCGGCAGCCCCAGCATTTT	CASSQDRGARQPQHF